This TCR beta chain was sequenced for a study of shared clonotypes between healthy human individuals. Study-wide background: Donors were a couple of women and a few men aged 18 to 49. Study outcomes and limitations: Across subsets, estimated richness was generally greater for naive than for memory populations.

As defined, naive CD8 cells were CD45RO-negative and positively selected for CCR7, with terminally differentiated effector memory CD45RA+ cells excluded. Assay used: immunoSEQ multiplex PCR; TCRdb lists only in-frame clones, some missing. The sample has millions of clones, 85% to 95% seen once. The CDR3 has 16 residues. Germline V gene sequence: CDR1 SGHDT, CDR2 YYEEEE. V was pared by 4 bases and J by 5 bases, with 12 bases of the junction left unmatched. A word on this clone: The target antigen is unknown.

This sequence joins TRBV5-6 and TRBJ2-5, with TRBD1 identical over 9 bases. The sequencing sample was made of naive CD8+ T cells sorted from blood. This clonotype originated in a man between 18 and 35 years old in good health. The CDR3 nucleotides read TGTGCCAGCAGCGGCTTTTCCGGGACAGGGACGGAGACCCAGTACTTC. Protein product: CASSGFSGTGTETQYF.